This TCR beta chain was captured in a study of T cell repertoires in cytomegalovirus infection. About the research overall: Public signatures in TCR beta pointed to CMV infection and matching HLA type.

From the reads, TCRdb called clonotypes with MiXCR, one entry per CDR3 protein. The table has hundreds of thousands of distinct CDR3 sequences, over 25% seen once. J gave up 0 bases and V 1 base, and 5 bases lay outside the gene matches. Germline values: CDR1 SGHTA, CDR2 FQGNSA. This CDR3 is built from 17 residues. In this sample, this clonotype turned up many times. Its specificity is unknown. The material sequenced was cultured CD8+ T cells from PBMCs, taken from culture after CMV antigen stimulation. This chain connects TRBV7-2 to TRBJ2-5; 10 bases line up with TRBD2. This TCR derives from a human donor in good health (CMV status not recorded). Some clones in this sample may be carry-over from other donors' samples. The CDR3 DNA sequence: TGTGCCAGCAGCTTAGTATTAGCGGGGGGCCACCAAGAGACCCAGTACTTC. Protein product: CASSLVLAGGHQETQYF. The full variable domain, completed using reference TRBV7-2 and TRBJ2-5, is GAGVSQSPSNKVTEKGKDVELRCDPISGHTALYWYRQSLGQGLEFLIYFQGNSAPDKSGLPSDRFSAERTGGSVSTLTIQRTQQEDSAVYLCASSLVLAGGHQETQYFGPGTRLLVL.